One and the same sample provided the 26 T cell receptor beta chains below, sequenced in a study of T-cell reconstitution after alpha-beta-depleted transplantation in children. The authors prepared the TCRbeta library with unique molecular identifiers. TCRdb reprocessed the PCR reads with MiXCR, giving one entry per CDR3 protein. In the table there are 45,000 to 70,000 distinct CDR3 sequences, roughly 45% of which are singletons. The material was PBMCs, mostly from graft donor cells, obtained 360 days after TCRalphabeta/CD19-depleted stem cell transplant. These receptors came from a male patient younger than 18 who had a stem cell transplant for acute lymphoblastic leukemia, so the T cells may come from the graft donor.

The rearrangement joins TRBV20-1 to TRBJ2-3; the match to TRBD1 covers 9 bases. CDR1 DFQATT and CDR2 SNEGSKA come from the germline V gene (reference sequence). This CDR3 region has 11 residues. With V trimmed by 6 bases and J by 8 bases, 3 bases remained unmatched. The CDR3 sequence is CSAPTGGTQYF. CDR3 bases: TGCAGTGCCCCGACAGGGGGTACGCAGTATTTT.

V gene TRBV7-7 combines with J gene TRBJ2-2; no firm D call. This CDR3 is 12 amino acids long. V gave up 4 bases and J gave up 6 bases, with 6 bases separating them. Germline CDR1 SSHAT, CDR2 FNYEAQ (reference sequence). The CDR3 reads CASSSDAGELFF. The CDR3 nucleotides are TGTGCCAGCAGCTCGGACGCCGGGGAGCTGTTTTTT.

In this sample, this clonotype turned up a few times. The chain employs TRBV5-1 and TRBJ2-1, with unresolved D. The CDR3 spans 15 residues. Between the trimmed V and J ends, which lost 4 bases and 4 bases, there was a span of 15 bases. The germline gives CDR1 SGHRS, CDR2 YFSETQ. The chain's CDR3 is CASSPKAPFYNEQFF. CDR3 in DNA: TGCGCCAGCAGCCCGAAGGCCCCCTTTTACAATGAGCAGTTCTTC.

The CDR3 DNA reads as TGTGCCATCAGAGAAAATATAGCGGGAGAAGAGACCCAGTACTTC. Protein product: CAIRENIAGEETQYF. The V gene is TRBV10-3, the J gene TRBJ2-5, with 9 nucleotides matching TRBD2. V was pared by 6 bases and J by 3 bases, with 8 bases of the junction left unmatched. This CDR3 spans 15 amino acids. Germline V gene sequence: CDR1 ENHRY, CDR2 SYGVKD.

The DNA for the CDR3 is TGTGCCAGCAGAGCTCCGGGACCTCTCGGAGGCACTGAAGCTTTCTTT. Its translation: CASRAPGPLGGTEAFF. The rearrangement links TRBV12-3 or TRBV12-4 to TRBJ1-1; D is possibly TRBD1 (5 bases). Deletions cut 6 bases from V and 4 bases from J, with 21 bases between. CDR3 length equals 16 residues.

The gene calls are TRBV20-1 and TRBJ2-3; TRBD2 matches at 9 bases. This CDR3 is 17 amino acids long. In germline, CDR1 is DFQATT, CDR2 SNEGSKA (reference sequence). The V segment lost 1 base and the J segment 2 bases; nucleotides outside the gene matches: 10. The CDR3 bases are TGCAGTGCTAGAGTGAGGCCGGGACTAGCCTACACAGATACGCAGTATTTT. This gives the protein CSARVRPGLAYTDTQYF.

This clonotype showed up just a few times. This rearrangement joins TRBV5-1 to TRBJ1-3; possible D gene TRBD1, 6 bases. Germline-derived CDR1 and CDR2 are SGHRS and YFSETQ. This CDR3 contains 16 residues. V lost 0 bases and J lost 1, with 11 bases in between. Here the CDR3 DNA reads TGCGCCAGCAGCTTGGCCGGACAGCCTTCTGGAAACACCATATATTTT. This gives the protein CASSLAGQPSGNTIYF.

The chain uses TRBV7-9 and TRBJ2-7; 7 bases agree with TRBD2. Germline V gene sequence: CDR1 SEHNR, CDR2 FQNEAQ (reference sequence). After removal of 2 bases from V and 2 bases from J, the junction contained 3 bases not matched to a gene. CDR3 size: 14 residues. The CDR3: CASSLTGGTYEQYF. The CDR3 DNA reads TGTGCCAGCAGCTTAACCGGGGGGACCTACGAGCAGTACTTC.

This clonotype showed up just once. The CDR3 is CASSQESSGRPYEQYF. CDR3 in DNA: TGCGCCAGCAGCCAAGAATCGTCGGGACGGCCCTACGAGCAGTACTTC. The chain combines TRBV4-3 with TRBJ2-7, with D perhaps TRBD1 or TRBD2 (5 bases each). Trimming stripped 0 bases from V and 2 bases from J, with 14 bases between. The CDR3 has 16 residues. Germline values: CDR1 LGHNA, CDR2 YSLEER.

The V call is TRBV12-3 or TRBV12-4, the J call TRBJ2-1; D call uncertain. The CDR3 has 13 residues. Trimming left V 2 bases short and J 4 bases short, with 6 bases between. DNA of the CDR3: TGTGCCAGCAGTTTAATAGGGTACAATGAGCAGTTCTTC. This codes for CASSLIGYNEQFF.

The chain couples TRBV20-1 to TRBJ2-3; tentatively, D is TRBD2 (5 bases). Germline V gene data show CDR1 as DFQATT and CDR2 as SNEGSKA (reference sequence). V was cut by 6 bases and J by 4 bases, with 14 bases left in between. The CDR3 has 13 amino acids. The CDR3 DNA is TGCAGTGCCCTGACTACTTCCGCAGATACGCAGTATTTT. It yields the protein CSALTTSADTQYF.

The chain couples TRBV12-3 or TRBV12-4 to TRBJ2-7; TRBD2 matches 7 bases. With 11 bases clipped from V and 3 bases from J, the junction kept 4 bases outside the gene matches. The CDR3 is made up of 11 amino acids. The CDR3 region has the DNA TGTGCCCCGGGGGAGGGCTACGAGCAGTACTTC. It translates to CAPGEGYEQYF.

To note about this clonotype: Compared with germline, one end of the junction differs, possibly owing to a read error. The chain employs TRBV7-7 and TRBJ1-3; D unclear. The CDR3 covers 13 residues. From germline, CDR1 is SSHAT and CDR2 FNYEAQ (reference sequence). This chain's CDR3 is CASSFEPGNTIYF. The CDR3 DNA sequence: TGTGCTAGCAGCTTCGAACCTGGAAACACCATATATTTT.

This chain links TRBV11-2 with TRBJ2-7; D remains ambiguous. The CDR3 runs to 11 residues. V lost 1 base and J lost 6, with 4 bases in between. Germline lookup yields CDR1 SGHAT and CDR2 FQNNGV. CDR3 sequence: CASSLGPEQYF. CDR3 nucleotide sequence: TGTGCCAGCAGCTTAGGGCCCGAGCAGTACTTC.

The V call is TRBV20-1, the J call TRBJ2-7, with 11 bases that match TRBD2. The CDR3 is 17 amino acids. The junction had 10 bases not matched to a gene; V was cut back by 1 base and J by 2 bases. CDR1 is DFQATT and CDR2 is SNEGSKA in the germline V gene (reference sequence). CDR3 sequence reads: CSARVLAGGPTPYEQYF. Here the CDR3 DNA reads TGCAGTGCTAGAGTTCTAGCGGGGGGACCAACCCCCTACGAGCAGTACTTC.

This clonotype turned up a few times. The V call is TRBV20-1, the J call TRBJ1-1; no definite D call. CDR1 and CDR2 (germline): DFQATT, SNEGSKA (reference sequence). Trimming removed 3 bases at V and 10 bases at J, with 15 bases between. The CDR3 has 12 residues. Here the CDR3 reads CSASYLSRTAFF. The CDR3, as DNA: TGCAGTGCTAGTTATCTGTCCAGGACAGCTTTCTTT.

The chain has TRBV20-1 and TRBJ2-1; TRBD2 agrees at 9 bases. V gave up 5 bases and J gave up 7 bases; unmatched junction bases: 12. The CDR3 sequence is 15 residues long. From germline, CDR1 is DFQATT and CDR2 SNEGSKA (reference sequence). CDR3: CSADHSGRYGNEQFF. The CDR3, as DNA: TGCAGTGCTGACCACAGCGGGAGGTATGGGAATGAGCAGTTCTTC.

This clonotype occurred a few times. J is TRBJ2-2 and V is TRBV5-1; D unclear. CDR3 length: 14 residues. Germline V gene data show CDR1 as SGHRS and CDR2 as YFSETQ. V shed 0 bases and J shed 3 bases, with 6 bases lying between them. CDR3 sequence: CASSLALHTGELFF. The CDR3 bases are TGCGCCAGCAGCTTGGCCTTGCACACCGGGGAGCTGTTTTTT.

The genes are TRBV10-3 and TRBJ2-7; D call uncertain. Trimming pared 7 bases from V and 1 base from J, leaving 8 bases between. This CDR3 has 12 residues. Germline CDR1 is ENHRY and CDR2 is SYGVKD. The chain's CDR3 is CAIMAESYEQYF. CDR3 coding DNA: TGTGCCATCATGGCGGAATCCTACGAGCAGTACTTC.

This clonotype has more than one count but fewer than ten. V usage is TRBV11-2 and J usage is TRBJ2-1; the D call may be TRBD1 or TRBD2 (5 bases each). From germline, CDR1 is SGHAT and CDR2 FQNNGV. Trimming left V 3 bases short and J 12 bases short, with 12 bases between. There are 12 residues in the CDR3. The CDR3: CASSFRGDGQFF. Written as DNA, the CDR3 is TGTGCCAGCAGCTTCAGAGGGGACGGGCAGTTCTTC.

The V gene is TRBV28, the J gene TRBJ2-7; the D gene is possibly TRBD1 (6 bases). There are 12 residues in the CDR3. Trimming removed 6 bases at V and 3 bases at J, with 9 bases between. From germline, CDR1 is MDHEN and CDR2 SYDVKM. CDR3: CASSGQYYEQYF. The DNA of the CDR3 is TGTGCCAGCAGCGGACAGTACTACGAGCAGTACTTC.

This clonotype was detected once. The rearrangement links TRBV15 to TRBJ2-1, with D perhaps matching TRBD2 (6 bases). CDR1 and CDR2 from the germline V gene are LNHNV and YYDKDF (reference sequence). V dropped 3 bases and J dropped 3 bases, with 18 bases sitting between them. The CDR3 is 17 residues long. The CDR3 reads CATSRPRDRGYYNEQFF. Written as DNA, the CDR3 is TGTGCCACCAGCAGGCCAAGGGACCGGGGGTACTACAATGAGCAGTTCTTC. The variable domain in full, with the rest retrieved from reference TRBV15 and TRBJ2-1, is DAMVIQNPRYQVTQFGKPVTLSCSQTLNHNVMYWYQQKSSQAPKLLFHYYDKDFNNEADTPDNFQSRRPNTSFCFLDIRSPGLGDTAMYLCATSRPRDRGYYNEQFFGPGTRLTVL.

V gene TRBV20-1 combines with J gene TRBJ2-3; TRBD2 matches at 8 bases. V trimming: 6 bases; J trimming: 1 base; junction bases outside the gene matches: 12. There are 16 residues in the CDR3. The germline V gene encodes CDR1 DFQATT and CDR2 SNEGSKA (reference sequence). The CDR3 DNA reads TGCAGTGCCGCCGCCTTTAGCGGGGCGCGCACAGATACGCAGTATTTT. As protein: CSAAAFSGARTDTQYF.

This clonotype was observed a few times. The chain has TRBV12-3 or TRBV12-4 and TRBJ2-5; a weak D match, TRBD2 (6 bases). Between the trimmed V and J ends, which lost 2 bases and 5 bases, there was a span of 9 bases. There are 13 residues in the CDR3. The CDR3 reads CASSLWGEETQYF. The CDR3 DNA reads as TGTGCCAGCAGTTTATGGGGGGAGGAGACCCAGTACTTC.

This rearrangement joins TRBV29-1 to TRBJ2-7; 11 bases are a match to TRBD2. The V gene end was trimmed by 4 bases and the J gene end by 6 bases; junction bases not matched to a gene: 14. The CDR3 extends over 16 amino acids. Germline CDR1 reads SQVTM; CDR2 reads ANQGSEA. The CDR3 is CSVALSLTSGSSEQYF. In nucleotides, the CDR3 is TGCAGCGTTGCCCTTTCTCTCACTAGCGGGAGCTCCGAGCAGTACTTC.

The chain combines TRBV4-1 with TRBJ2-1; TRBD1 matches at 10 bases. The J segment lost 8 bases and the V segment lost 4 bases, leaving 8 bases of the junction unmatched. CDR3 length: 15 amino acids. CDR1 is MGHRA, CDR2 YSYEKL, per germline. The CDR3 region has the DNA TGCGCCAGCAGCCTCCGGGACAGGGGTTCCGATGAGCAGTTCTTC. This codes for CASSLRDRGSDEQFF.